The 14 T cell receptor beta chains listed next were all sequenced from one sample in a study of cytomegalovirus exposure and HLA in healthy donors. The PCR used 60 Vbeta and 13 Jbeta primers. Using immunoSEQ multiplex PCR, the repertoire was profiled, and TCRdb retains in-frame clones only, with some absent. The table has around 100,000 clones, 73% seen once; the top ten hold around 0.79%. Sequencing input: PBMCs. Every receptor here comes from a woman younger than 45 in good health and CMV-seronegative.

The chain couples TRBV5-1 to TRBJ2-5, with 8 bases lining up with TRBD1. J gave up 3 bases and V 2 bases, and 9 bases lay outside the gene matches. The CDR3 sequence is 16 residues long. Germline assignment: CDR1 SGHRS and CDR2 YFSETQ. CDR3 residues: CASSFSWTGREETQYF. DNA of the CDR3: TGCGCCAGCAGCTTTAGCTGGACAGGGCGGGAAGAGACCCAGTACTTC.

The chain combines TRBV5-1 with TRBJ1-2, with no clear D. The V and J ends lost 2 bases and 6 bases respectively, with 14 bases between them. In germline, CDR1 is SGHRS, CDR2 YFSETQ. This CDR3 comprises 14 residues. The DNA for the CDR3 is TGCGCCAGCAGCTTAGCCCCGAATTCGGATGGCTACACCTTC. Its translation is CASSLAPNSDGYTF.

The rearrangement uses TRBV7-6 and TRBJ1-1; 8 bases fit TRBD1. The CDR3 sequence is 15 residues long. Germline V gene data show CDR1 as SGHVS and CDR2 as FNYEAQ. Trimming removed 5 bases from V and 0 bases from J; junction bases left unmatched: 5. The CDR3, as DNA: TGTGCCAGCAGCGACCGACAGGGGCTGAACACTGAAGCTTTCTTT. Its protein is CASSDRQGLNTEAFF. The entire variable domain, with the rest obtained from reference TRBV7-6 and TRBJ1-1, is as follows: GAGVSQSPRYKVTKRGQDVALRCDPISGHVSLYWYRQALGQGPEFLTYFNYEAQQDKSGLPNDRFSAERPEGSISTLTIQRTEQRDSAMYRCASSDRQGLNTEAFFGQGTRLTVV.

The V gene is TRBV2, the J gene TRBJ1-2; TRBD1 aligns across 9 bases. Germline V gene data show CDR1 as SNHLY and CDR2 as FYNNEI. The J segment lost 2 bases and the V segment lost 8 bases, leaving 6 bases of the junction unmatched. CDR3 length: 14 amino acids. CDR3 in DNA: TGTGCCAGCTCCCGGACAGGGGAGAACTATGGCTACACCTTC. It specifies CASSRTGENYGYTF.

V and J are TRBV4-2 and TRBJ1-2, with TRBD1 matching 10 bases. This CDR3 has 16 amino acids. Looked up from germline, CDR1 is LGHNA and CDR2 is YNFKEQ. Unmatched junction bases numbered 3, after V lost 0 bases and J lost 2 bases. CDR3 DNA: TGTGCCAGCAGCCAAGAGGGGACAGGGGTGAACTATGGCTACACCTTC. This codes for CASSQEGTGVNYGYTF.

The chain is built from TRBV15 and TRBJ1-2; D gene ambiguous. Germline V gene sequence: CDR1 LNHNV, CDR2 YYDKDF (reference sequence). Trimming cost V 0 bases and J 7 bases, with 15 bases left between them. This CDR3 spans 15 amino acids. The CDR3 protein is CATSRDSGLGSGYTF. CDR3 bases: TGTGCCACCAGCAGAGATAGCGGACTTGGATCTGGCTACACCTTC.

The chain joins TRBV6-1 to TRBJ1-5; possible D gene TRBD1, 5 bases. Trimming shortened V by 5 bases and J by 6 bases, and 14 bases separated the two germline ends. The CDR3 loop spans 14 amino acids. Germline loops: CDR1 MNHNS, CDR2 SASEGT. CDR3 nucleotide sequence: TGTGCCAGCAGTCCCCAGGGTATTCGTCAGCCCCAGCATTTT. It codes for CASSPQGIRQPQHF.

The V gene is TRBV4-2, the J gene TRBJ2-3, with 9 bases matching TRBD1. Unmatched junction bases numbered 4, after V lost 3 bases and J lost 0 bases. The germline CDR1 and CDR2 sequences are LGHNA and YNFKEQ. The CDR3 is 16 amino acids. The CDR3 loop is CASSQTGGSSTDTQYF. The DNA of the CDR3 is TGTGCCAGCAGCCAGACAGGGGGATCTAGCACAGATACGCAGTATTTT.

The chain is built from TRBV2 and TRBJ2-1, with TRBD1 identical over 8 bases. Germline CDR1 is SNHLY and CDR2 is FYNNEI. The CDR3 runs 15 residues. V lost 7 bases and J lost 0; bases outside the gene matches: 5. CDR3 amino acids: CASKPDRGSYNEQFF. In DNA, the CDR3 is TGTGCCAGCAAGCCCGACAGGGGCTCCTACAATGAGCAGTTCTTC.

The chain uses TRBV4-3 and TRBJ1-2; no firm D call. The germline V gene has CDR1 LGHNA and CDR2 YSLEER. CDR3 length: 14 residues. Trimming left V 1 base short and J 2 bases short, with 8 bases between. The CDR3, as DNA: TGCGCCAGCAGCCAAGGGCGCAGGAACTATGGCTACACCTTC. This sequence encodes CASSQGRRNYGYTF.

The J gene is TRBJ2-7, the V gene TRBV14, with TRBD2 matching 7 bases. The J segment lost 2 bases and the V segment lost 4 bases, leaving 5 bases of the junction unmatched. Germline assignment: CDR1 SGHDN and CDR2 FVKESK. This CDR3 comprises 14 residues. The CDR3 sequence: CASSPSGMPYEQYF. CDR3 bases: TGTGCCAGCAGCCCGAGCGGGATGCCCTACGAGCAGTACTTC.

V and J are TRBV12-5 and TRBJ1-3; D may be TRBD1 (6 bases). CDR1 LGHNT and CDR2 FRNRAP come from the germline V gene. CDR3 length: 15 residues. V was cut by 2 bases and J by 1 base, with 9 bases left in between. The CDR3 sequence is CASGLPQGSGNTIYF. The CDR3 DNA is TGTGCTAGTGGTTTGCCACAGGGTTCTGGAAACACCATATATTTT.

The CDR3 sequence: CASTVSGSPSYEQYF. CDR3 nucleotides: TGTGCCAGCACCGTCAGCGGGAGTCCCTCCTACGAGCAGTACTTC. The chain joins TRBV7-9 to TRBJ2-7, with TRBD2 matching over 8 bases. Per the germline V gene, CDR1 is SEHNR and CDR2 is FQNEAQ (reference sequence). This CDR3 region has 15 residues. The V gene end was trimmed by 7 bases and the J gene end by 0 bases; junction bases not matched to a gene: 8.

The chain carries TRBV9 and TRBJ2-1; maybe TRBD2 (5 bases). The CDR3 consists of 15 residues. V was trimmed by 2 bases and J by 7 bases, leaving 16 bases between them. Germline values: CDR1 SGDLS, CDR2 YYNGEE. CDR3 sequence reads: CASSVEARARNEQFF. Written as DNA, the CDR3 is TGTGCCAGCAGCGTTGAGGCGAGGGCGCGGAATGAGCAGTTCTTC. The variable domain in full, with the rest retrieved from reference TRBV9 and TRBJ2-1, is DSGVTQTPKHLITATGQRVTLRCSPRSGDLSVYWYQQSLDQGLQFLIQYYNGEERAKGNILERFSAQQFPDLHSELNLSSLELGDSALYFCASSVEARARNEQFFGPGTRLTVL.